Listed here is a single T cell receptor (beta chain). The antigen is undetermined. Profiling relied on immunoSEQ multiplex PCR, and the TCRdb table lists in-frame clones only, not all of them. The sample consists of around 150,000 clones, roughly 85% of them appearing once. This entry is derived from a study of T cell responses to AZD1222 COVID-19 vaccine. Study-level findings and limits: As reported, nearly half of all spike-specific TCRs target variant regions that are unmutated. Just a handful of AZD1222 recipients tested seropositive at baseline. At 160-218 and 743-854, vaccine-associated CD4 TCRs were dominant, and they spanned spike. Possibly, clonal diversity was underestimated; donors were largely white British and included more females.

Here the sequenced sample was peripheral blood, taken 28 days after the second dose of the MenACWY control vaccine. The clonotype comes from an adult who received the MenACWY meningococcal vaccine as a control.

This CDR3 is CASSLSKVGGYGYTF. The DNA of the CDR3 is TGTGCCAGTTCCTTATCCAAGGTCGGGGGCTATGGCTACACCTTC. The gene calls are TRBV19 and TRBJ1-2, with D possibly being TRBD1 (5 bases). The CDR3 extends over 15 amino acids. CDR1 and CDR2 (germline): LNHDA, SQIVND (reference sequence). The germline V and J ends were trimmed by 8 bases and 4 bases, with 20 bases remaining between them.